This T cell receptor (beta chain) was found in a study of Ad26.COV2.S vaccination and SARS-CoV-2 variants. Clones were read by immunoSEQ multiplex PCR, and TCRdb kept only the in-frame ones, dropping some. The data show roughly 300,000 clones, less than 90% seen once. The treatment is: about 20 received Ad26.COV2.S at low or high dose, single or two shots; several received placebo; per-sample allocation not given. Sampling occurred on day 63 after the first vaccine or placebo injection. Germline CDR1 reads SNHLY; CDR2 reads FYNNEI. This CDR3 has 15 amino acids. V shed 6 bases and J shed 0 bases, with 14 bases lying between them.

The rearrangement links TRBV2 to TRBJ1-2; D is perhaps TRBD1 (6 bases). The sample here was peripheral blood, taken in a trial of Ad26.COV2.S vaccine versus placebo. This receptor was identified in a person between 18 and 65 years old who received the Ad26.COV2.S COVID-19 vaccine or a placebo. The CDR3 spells CASRAGTPSNYGYTF. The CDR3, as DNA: TGTGCCAGCAGGGCTGGGACACCTTCTAACTATGGCTACACCTTC.